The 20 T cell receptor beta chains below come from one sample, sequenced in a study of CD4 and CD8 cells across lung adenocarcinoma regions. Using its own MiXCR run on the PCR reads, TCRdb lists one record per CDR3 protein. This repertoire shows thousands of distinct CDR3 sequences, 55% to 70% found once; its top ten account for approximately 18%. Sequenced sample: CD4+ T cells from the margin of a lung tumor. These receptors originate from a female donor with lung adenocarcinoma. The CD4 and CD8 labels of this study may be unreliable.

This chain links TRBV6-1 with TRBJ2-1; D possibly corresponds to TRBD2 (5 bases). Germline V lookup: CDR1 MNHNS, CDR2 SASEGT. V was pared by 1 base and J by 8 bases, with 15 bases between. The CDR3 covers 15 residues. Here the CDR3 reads CASSEVGSGRDEQFF. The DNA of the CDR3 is TGTGCCAGCAGTGAAGTGGGGAGCGGAAGGGATGAGCAGTTCTTC.

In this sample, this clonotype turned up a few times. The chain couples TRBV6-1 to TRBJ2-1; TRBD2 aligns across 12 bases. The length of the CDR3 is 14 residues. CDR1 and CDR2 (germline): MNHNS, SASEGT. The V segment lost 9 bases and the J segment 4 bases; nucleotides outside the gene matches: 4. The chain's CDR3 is CASFLAGGYNEQFF. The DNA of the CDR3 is TGTGCCAGTTTTCTAGCGGGAGGGTACAATGAGCAGTTCTTC.

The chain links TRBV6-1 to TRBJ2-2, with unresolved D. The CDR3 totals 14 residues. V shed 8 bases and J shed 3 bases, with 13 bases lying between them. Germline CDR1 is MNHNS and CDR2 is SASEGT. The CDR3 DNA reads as TGTGCCAGCGGGATGGGTCCGGACACCGGGGAGCTGTTTTTT. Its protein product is CASGMGPDTGELFF.

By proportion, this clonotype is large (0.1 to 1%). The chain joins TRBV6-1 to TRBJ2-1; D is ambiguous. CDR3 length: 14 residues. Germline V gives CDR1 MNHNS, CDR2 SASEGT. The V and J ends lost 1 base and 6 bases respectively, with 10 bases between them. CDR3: CASSEGQELNEQFF. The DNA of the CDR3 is TGTGCCAGCAGTGAAGGGCAGGAGCTCAATGAGCAGTTCTTC.

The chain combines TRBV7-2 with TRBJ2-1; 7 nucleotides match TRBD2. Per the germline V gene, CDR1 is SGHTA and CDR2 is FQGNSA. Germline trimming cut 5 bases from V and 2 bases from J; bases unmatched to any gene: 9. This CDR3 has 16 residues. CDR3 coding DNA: TGTGCCAGCAGCAGTCGTCAACTAGCGCCCTACAATGAGCAGTTCTTC. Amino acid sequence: CASSSRQLAPYNEQFF.

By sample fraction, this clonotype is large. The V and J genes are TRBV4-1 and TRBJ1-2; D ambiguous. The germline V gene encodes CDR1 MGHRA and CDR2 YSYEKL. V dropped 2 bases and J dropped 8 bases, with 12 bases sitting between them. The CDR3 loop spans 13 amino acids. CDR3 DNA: TGCGCCAGCAGCCAACAAAGGGCCGGCGGCTACACCTTC. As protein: CASSQQRAGGYTF.

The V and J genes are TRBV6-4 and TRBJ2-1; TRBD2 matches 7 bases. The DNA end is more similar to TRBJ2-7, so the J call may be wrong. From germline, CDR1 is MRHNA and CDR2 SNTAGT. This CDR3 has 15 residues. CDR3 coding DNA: TGTGCCAGCAGTGACGGGGCTAGCGGCAAAGAGACGCAGTACTTC. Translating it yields CASSDGASGKETQYF.

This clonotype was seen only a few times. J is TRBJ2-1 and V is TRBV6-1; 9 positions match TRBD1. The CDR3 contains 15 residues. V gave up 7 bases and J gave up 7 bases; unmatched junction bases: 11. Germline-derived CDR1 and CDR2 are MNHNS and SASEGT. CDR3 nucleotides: TGTGCCAGCACTCCGGGACAGGGCTTACAAAATGAGCAGTTCTTC. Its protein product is CASTPGQGLQNEQFF.

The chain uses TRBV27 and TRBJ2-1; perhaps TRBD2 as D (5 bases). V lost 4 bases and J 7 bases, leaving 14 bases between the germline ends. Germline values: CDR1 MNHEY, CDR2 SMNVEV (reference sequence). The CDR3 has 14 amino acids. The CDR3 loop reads CASSYGLSWNEQFF. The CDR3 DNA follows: TGTGCCAGCAGTTACGGACTCTCTTGGAATGAGCAGTTCTTC.

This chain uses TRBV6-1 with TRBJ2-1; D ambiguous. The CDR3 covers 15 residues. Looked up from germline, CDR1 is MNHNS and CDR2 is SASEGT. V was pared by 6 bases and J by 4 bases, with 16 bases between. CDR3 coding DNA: TGTGCCAGCAGCTCTGACCGACTCTCGTACAATGAGCAGTTCTTC. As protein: CASSSDRLSYNEQFF.

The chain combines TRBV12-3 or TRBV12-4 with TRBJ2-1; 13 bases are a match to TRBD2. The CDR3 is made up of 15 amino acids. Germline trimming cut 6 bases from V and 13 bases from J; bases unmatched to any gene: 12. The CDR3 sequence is CASRPGLAGRETQFF. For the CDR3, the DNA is TGTGCCAGCAGACCGGGACTAGCGGGGAGAGAGACCCAGTTCTTC.

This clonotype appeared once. This CDR3 is CASRRGTGGNEQFF. The CDR3 nucleotides are TGTGCCAGTAGGAGAGGGACAGGGGGCAATGAGCAGTTCTTC. The chain recombines TRBV6-1 with TRBJ2-1, with TRBD1 matching 11 bases. The CDR3 is made up of 14 amino acids. V shed 9 bases and J 6 bases; nucleotides not matched to a gene: 7. Germline CDR1 is MNHNS and CDR2 is SASEGT.

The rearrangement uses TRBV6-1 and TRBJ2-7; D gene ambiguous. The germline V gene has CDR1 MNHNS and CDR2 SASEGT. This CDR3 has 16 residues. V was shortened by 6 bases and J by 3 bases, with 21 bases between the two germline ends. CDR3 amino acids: CASRKRHTRDLYEQYF. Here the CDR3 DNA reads TGTGCCAGCAGGAAACGACATACCCGAGACCTCTACGAGCAGTACTTC.

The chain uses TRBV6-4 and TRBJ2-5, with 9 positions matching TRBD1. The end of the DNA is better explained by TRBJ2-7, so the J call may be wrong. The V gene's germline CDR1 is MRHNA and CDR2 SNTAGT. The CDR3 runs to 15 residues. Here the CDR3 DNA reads TGTGCCAGCAGTGCTCGAGGGGACAGGGTCGCCGAGCAGTACTTC. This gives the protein CASSARGDRVAEQYF.

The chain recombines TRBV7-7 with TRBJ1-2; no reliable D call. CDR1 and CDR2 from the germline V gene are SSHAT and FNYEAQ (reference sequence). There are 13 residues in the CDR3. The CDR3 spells CASRKSLIYGYTF. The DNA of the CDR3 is TGTGCTAGCCGCAAATCCCTAATCTATGGCTACACCTTC.

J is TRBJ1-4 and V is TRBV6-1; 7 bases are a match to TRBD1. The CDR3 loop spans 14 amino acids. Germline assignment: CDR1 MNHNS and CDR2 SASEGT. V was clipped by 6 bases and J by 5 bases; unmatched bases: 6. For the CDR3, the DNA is TGTGCCAGCAGAACAGGGGCCACAAATGAAAAACTGTTTTTT. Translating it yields CASRTGATNEKLFF.

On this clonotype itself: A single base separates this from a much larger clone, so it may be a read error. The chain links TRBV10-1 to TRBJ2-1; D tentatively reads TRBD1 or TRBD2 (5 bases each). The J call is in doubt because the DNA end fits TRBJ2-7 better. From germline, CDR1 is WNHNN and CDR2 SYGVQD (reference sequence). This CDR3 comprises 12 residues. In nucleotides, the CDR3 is TGCGCCAGCAGTGGGGACGACCTAGAGCAGTACTTC. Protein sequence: CASSGDDLEQYF.

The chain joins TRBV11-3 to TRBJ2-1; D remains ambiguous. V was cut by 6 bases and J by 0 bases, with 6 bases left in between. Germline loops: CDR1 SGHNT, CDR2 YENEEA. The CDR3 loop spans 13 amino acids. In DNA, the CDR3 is TGTGCCAGCAGGGCAGACTCCTACAATGAGCAGTTCTTC. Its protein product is CASRADSYNEQFF.

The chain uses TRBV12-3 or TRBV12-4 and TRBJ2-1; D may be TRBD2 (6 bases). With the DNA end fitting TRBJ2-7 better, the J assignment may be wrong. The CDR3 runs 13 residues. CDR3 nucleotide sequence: TGTGCCAGCAGTGTCCGGGAGACCTACGAGCAGTACTTC. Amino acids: CASSVRETYEQYF.

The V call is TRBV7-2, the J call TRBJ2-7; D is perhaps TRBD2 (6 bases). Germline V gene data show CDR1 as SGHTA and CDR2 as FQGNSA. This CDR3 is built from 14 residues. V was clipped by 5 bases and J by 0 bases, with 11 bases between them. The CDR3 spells CASSKTGSSYEQYF. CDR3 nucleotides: TGTGCCAGCAGCAAGACCGGGAGCTCCTACGAGCAGTACTTC.